This entry lists 32 T cell receptor beta chains sequenced from one sample in a study of control samples from healthy donors and cancer patients. Measured with immunoSEQ multiplex PCR; TCRdb has only the in-frame clones, and not every one. The sample includes 140,000 or so clones, about 95% seen only once; the top ten take 13% to 15%. The sample was PBMCs. The receptor source for this set is a man in his sixties with colorectal cancer.

V and J are TRBV6-5 and TRBJ1-4; possible D gene TRBD1, 6 bases. V lost 6 bases and J lost 4, with 15 bases in between. The CDR3 runs 15 residues. Germline CDR1 and CDR2: MNHEY and SVGAGI. CDR3 protein: CASRAGVLSNEKLFF. In DNA form, the CDR3 reads TGTGCCAGCAGGGCAGGGGTCCTAAGTAATGAAAAACTGTTTTTT.

This clone appeared a single time. V gene TRBV19 combines with J gene TRBJ1-5; weak D call: TRBD1 (6 bases). CDR3 length: 13 amino acids. The V gene lost 3 bases and the J gene lost 6 bases, with 9 bases spanning the gap. Germline CDR1 LNHDA, CDR2 SQIVND (reference sequence). The CDR3 region is CASSIGGVQPQHF. The CDR3 DNA is TGTGCCAGTAGTATTGGGGGCGTTCAGCCCCAGCATTTT.

This clone was detected once. Other DNA sequences from this sample encode an identical CDR3 as well. The chain recombines TRBV10-3 with TRBJ1-1; D unclear. Trimming left V 3 bases short and J 1 base short, with 6 bases between. This CDR3 is 13 amino acids long. Germline V CDR1 and CDR2: ENHRY, SYGVKD. The CDR3 DNA is TGTGCCATCAGTGATCGACCGAACACTGAAGCTTTCTTT. It translates to CAISDRPNTEAFF.

This chain uses TRBV5-6 with TRBJ1-2; no clear D. Germline assignment: CDR1 SGHDT and CDR2 YYEEEE. The CDR3 covers 15 residues. Trimming shortened V by 0 bases and J by 8 bases, and 17 bases separated the two germline ends. This CDR3 is CASSLGRPPARGYTF. The DNA of the CDR3 is TGTGCCAGCAGCTTGGGTCGCCCGCCTGCAAGGGGCTACACCTTC.

This clone was picked up one time. The chain uses TRBV6-4 and TRBJ1-1; 10 nucleotides agree with TRBD1. Looked up from germline, CDR1 is MRHNA and CDR2 is SNTAGT. The J segment lost 0 bases and the V segment lost 7 bases, leaving 11 bases of the junction unmatched. There are 17 residues in the CDR3. CDR3: CASINRDRGFMNTEAFF. The DNA of the CDR3 is TGTGCCAGCATCAACCGGGACAGGGGTTTTATGAACACTGAAGCTTTCTTT.

This clone showed up just once. DNA of the CDR3: TGCAGCGTTGAAAACGGGCCGGTCACTAACTATGGCTACACCTTC. It encodes CSVENGPVTNYGYTF. The gene calls are TRBV29-1 and TRBJ1-2; no firm D call. The CDR3 loop spans 15 amino acids. Deletions cut 2 bases from V and 0 bases from J, with 13 bases between. The germline gives CDR1 SQVTM, CDR2 ANQGSEA.

The chain recombines TRBV18 with TRBJ1-5, with 8 bases aligning to TRBD1. The CDR3 consists of 15 residues. Germline V gene data show CDR1 as KGHSH and CDR2 as LQKENI. J gave up 3 bases and V 6 bases, and 7 bases lay outside the gene matches. CDR3 DNA sequence: TGTGCCAGCTCGCTGGGGACAGGATTCAATCAGCCCCAGCATTTT. Translated: CASSLGTGFNQPQHF.

The chain has TRBV19 and TRBJ1-3; the D gene is possibly TRBD1 (5 bases). With 4 bases removed from V and 0 bases from J, the gap between germline ends came to 10 bases. This CDR3 has 15 residues. Per germline, CDR1 LNHDA and CDR2 SQIVND (reference sequence). In DNA, the CDR3 is TGTGCCAGTAGTAAGGGGACGGGCTCTGGAAACACCATATATTTT. Translated: CASSKGTGSGNTIYF.

CDR3 region: CATPLAGSGAFF. DNA of the CDR3: TGCGCCACCCCCCTCGCGGGGAGCGGTGCTTTCTTT. The gene calls are TRBV10-1 and TRBJ1-1; D gene uncertain. The germline gives CDR1 WNHNN, CDR2 SYGVQD (reference sequence). CDR3 length equals 12 residues. V gave up 10 bases and J gave up 11 bases, with 20 bases separating them.

This rearrangement joins TRBV6-5 to TRBJ1-3; no reliable D call. Germline V gene data show CDR1 as MNHEY and CDR2 as SVGAGI. This CDR3 comprises 14 residues. Trimming cost V 6 bases and J 0 bases, with 9 bases left between them. The CDR3 is CASSPHVSGNTIYF. The DNA of the CDR3 is TGTGCCAGCAGCCCACATGTCTCTGGAAACACCATATATTTT.

The chain combines TRBV29-1 with TRBJ1-2; D is undetermined. V lost 3 bases to trimming and J lost 0 bases, with 8 bases between them. The CDR3 consists of 13 residues. CDR1 and CDR2 from the germline V gene are SQVTM and ANQGSEA. The CDR3, as DNA: TGCAGCGTTGAGGACGGGCCTAACTATGGCTACACCTTC. This translates into CSVEDGPNYGYTF.

The chain recombines TRBV11-2 with TRBJ2-5; 8 bases line up with TRBD1. The CDR3 is made up of 18 amino acids. The trim removed 1 base at V and 1 base at J, leaving 11 bases unmatched. The germline CDR1 and CDR2 sequences are SGHAT and FQNNGV. Here the CDR3 DNA reads TGTGCCAGCAGCTTAGTTTCAGCGACAGGGGCGTTCCAAGAGACCCAGTACTTC. Translation: CASSLVSATGAFQETQYF.

The J gene is TRBJ2-2, the V gene TRBV11-3; D remains ambiguous. In germline, CDR1 is SGHNT, CDR2 YENEEA. The CDR3 runs to 13 residues. Trimming removed 5 bases from V and 5 bases from J, with 9 bases in between. The CDR3 DNA reads TGTGCCAGCAGCCTCCGGCCTACCGGGGAGCTGTTTTTT. Protein sequence: CASSLRPTGELFF.

As DNA, the CDR3 is TGTGCCAGCTCACGGGGACGGGACAGCTCTGAAGCTTTCTTT. This translates into CASSRGRDSSEAFF. The rearrangement links TRBV18 to TRBJ1-1; 7 bases match TRBD1. After removal of 4 bases from V and 6 bases from J, the junction contained 8 bases not matched to a gene. Germline assignment: CDR1 KGHSH and CDR2 LQKENI. The CDR3 totals 14 residues.

This chain connects TRBV5-4 to TRBJ1-2; 11 nucleotides agree with TRBD1. Unmatched junction bases numbered 6, after V lost 4 bases and J lost 7 bases. Per germline, CDR1 SGHNT and CDR2 YYREEE (reference sequence). The CDR3 has 14 amino acids. Here the CDR3 reads CASSPGQGAAGYTF. The CDR3 coding sequence is TGTGCCAGCAGCCCCGGACAGGGGGCCGCTGGCTACACCTTC. The variable domain in full, completed from reference TRBV5-4 and TRBJ1-2, reads ETGVTQSPTHLIKTRGQQVTLRCSSQSGHNTVSWYQQALGQGPQFIFQYYREEENGRGNFPPRFSGLQFPNYSSELNVNALELDDSALYLCASSPGQGAAGYTFGSGTRLTVV.

The V gene is TRBV28, the J gene TRBJ2-7; tentative D call: TRBD2 (8 bases). V was trimmed by 6 bases and J by 2 bases, leaving 17 bases between them. The CDR3 sequence is 15 residues long. Germline V lookup: CDR1 MDHEN, CDR2 SYDVKM. Here the CDR3 DNA reads TGTGCCAGCAGGACGGGGGGGCAGGGGGCCTACGAGCAGTACTTC. Translated, it gives CASRTGGQGAYEQYF. Full variable domain (remainder filled in from reference TRBV28 and TRBJ2-7): DVKVTQSSRYLVKRTGEKVFLECVQDMDHENMFWYRQDPGLGLRLIYFSYDVKMKEKGDIPEGYSVSREKKERFSLILESASTNQTSMYLCASRTGGQGAYEQYFGPGTRLTVT.

This chain's CDR3 is CASSWTASNEKLFF. In nucleotides, the CDR3 is TGTGCCAGCAGCTGGACAGCTTCTAATGAAAAACTGTTTTTT. V gene TRBV7-2 combines with J gene TRBJ1-4, with TRBD1 as a possible D gene (6 bases). This CDR3 has 14 amino acids. The ends were cut back, 4 bases at V and 3 bases at J, with 9 bases in the middle. CDR1 SGHTA and CDR2 FQGNSA come from the germline V gene.

The chain uses TRBV7-9 and TRBJ1-2, with a weak D call TRBD1 (6 bases). The CDR3 consists of 12 residues. Per germline, CDR1 SEHNR and CDR2 FQNEAQ (reference sequence). V was shortened by 1 base and J by 11 bases, with 11 bases between the two germline ends. The CDR3 coding sequence is TGTGCCAGCAGCTTAGACAGGGAGTTGTACACCTTC. It yields the protein CASSLDRELYTF.

V gene TRBV15 combines with J gene TRBJ2-7, with D perhaps matching TRBD1 (6 bases). The V gene's germline CDR1 is LNHNV and CDR2 YYDKDF (reference sequence). This CDR3 is built from 15 residues. V lost 5 bases to trimming and J lost 0 bases, with 14 bases between them. In DNA, the CDR3 is TGTGCCACCAGCCCCAAGGGGGTAACCTCCTACGAGCAGTACTTC. Translation gives CATSPKGVTSYEQYF. The full variable domain, rest sourced from reference TRBV15 and TRBJ2-7, is DAMVIQNPRYQVTQFGKPVTLSCSQTLNHNVMYWYQQKSSQAPKLLFHYYDKDFNNEADTPDNFQSRRPNTSFCFLDIRSPGLGDTAMYLCATSPKGVTSYEQYFGPGTRLTVT.

The rearrangement links TRBV6-4 to TRBJ2-5; D tentatively fits TRBD1 or TRBD2 (6 bases each). CDR1 is MRHNA and CDR2 is SNTAGT in the germline V gene. The V end was cut by 7 bases, the J end by 5 bases, with 23 bases between. This CDR3 is 16 amino acids long. In DNA form, the CDR3 reads TGTGCCAGCACCCCCTGGGAGGAGATAGGGGGGGAGACCCAGTACTTC. It encodes CASTPWEEIGGETQYF.

Here the CDR3 reads CASSLRSSGTDTQYF. The CDR3 DNA is TGTGCCAGCTCACTACGATCTAGCGGCACAGATACGCAGTATTTT. This rearrangement joins TRBV18 to TRBJ2-3; the D gene is possibly TRBD2 (6 bases). This CDR3 region has 15 residues. V dropped 4 bases and J dropped 1 base, with 12 bases sitting between them. Germline V gene data show CDR1 as KGHSH and CDR2 as LQKENI.

The rearrangement uses TRBV15 and TRBJ1-4; 7 bases align to TRBD1. Germline CDR1 reads LNHNV; CDR2 reads YYDKDF (reference sequence). The CDR3 length is 16 residues. V was pared by 2 bases and J by 5 bases, with 8 bases of the junction left unmatched. In DNA, the CDR3 is TGTGCCACCAGCAGAAAAAGGACAGGCGGAAATGAAAAACTGTTTTTT. It codes for CATSRKRTGGNEKLFF. Filled out from reference TRBV15 and TRBJ1-4, the complete variable domain reads DAMVIQNPRYQVTQFGKPVTLSCSQTLNHNVMYWYQQKSSQAPKLLFHYYDKDFNNEADTPDNFQSRRPNTSFCFLDIRSPGLGDTAMYLCATSRKRTGGNEKLFFGSGTQLSVL.

This chain links TRBV27 with TRBJ2-1; 9 nucleotides agree with TRBD2. CDR1 MNHEY and CDR2 SMNVEV come from the germline V gene (reference sequence). The V segment lost 8 bases and the J segment 4 bases; nucleotides outside the gene matches: 9. The CDR3 loop spans 15 amino acids. The CDR3 region is CASAMRAGGYNEQFF. CDR3 DNA sequence: TGTGCCAGCGCTATGAGAGCGGGGGGATACAATGAGCAGTTCTTC.

V is TRBV6-2 or TRBV6-3 and J is TRBJ2-4; D may be TRBD2 (6 bases). Per the germline V gene, CDR1 is MNHEY and CDR2 is SVGEGT. The CDR3 length is 16 residues. V lost 2 bases to trimming and J lost 7 bases, with 18 bases between them. Here the CDR3 reads CASSYGPHERGNIQYF. The DNA of the CDR3 is TGTGCCAGCAGTTACGGACCTCATGAACGGGGGAACATTCAGTACTTC.

The J gene is TRBJ2-5, the V gene TRBV2; no reliable D call. CDR1 and CDR2 (germline): SNHLY, FYNNEI. V was pared by 2 bases and J by 5 bases, with 6 bases between. CDR3 length equals 12 residues. CDR3 sequence (DNA): TGTGCCAGCAGTGAAATGAGGGAGACCCAGTACTTC. It encodes CASSEMRETQYF.

V gene TRBV7-8 combines with J gene TRBJ2-7, with a tentative D call TRBD1 (6 bases). Germline-derived CDR1 and CDR2 are SGHVS and FQNEAQ. With 4 bases removed from V and 2 bases from J, the gap between germline ends came to 15 bases. The CDR3 loop spans 15 amino acids. CDR3 sequence: CASSSRQAPTYEQYF. CDR3 coding DNA: TGTGCCAGCAGCTCCCGACAGGCCCCAACCTACGAGCAGTACTTC.

The V gene is TRBV3-1 (or the pseudogene TRBV3-2), the J gene TRBJ2-7; D remains unclear. Germline assignment: CDR1 LGHDT and CDR2 YNNKEL (reference sequence). Deletions cut 3 bases from V and 3 bases from J, with 15 bases between. This CDR3 region has 15 residues. The CDR3 nucleotides are TGTGCCAGCAGCCATTCGATAGGGTGGGTCTACGAGCAGTACTTC. Protein sequence: CASSHSIGWVYEQYF.

Here the CDR3 DNA reads TGCGCCAGCAGCTCTGGTTCGCACACAGATACGCAGTATTTT. This gives the protein CASSSGSHTDTQYF. V gene TRBV5-1 combines with J gene TRBJ2-3; D is unclear. The germline CDR1 and CDR2 sequences are SGHRS and YFSETQ. The ends were cut back, 3 bases at V and 2 bases at J, with 10 bases in the middle. The CDR3 sequence is 14 residues long.

The chain employs TRBV7-2 and TRBJ1-1; the D is unclear. V dropped 3 bases and J dropped 3 bases, with 8 bases sitting between them. The CDR3 totals 13 residues. Germline V lookup: CDR1 SGHTA, CDR2 FQGNSA. The CDR3 loop reads CASSFTGHTEAFF. CDR3 nucleotide sequence: TGTGCCAGCAGCTTTACTGGGCACACTGAAGCTTTCTTT.

V gene TRBV3-1 (or the pseudogene TRBV3-2) combines with J gene TRBJ2-7, with D uncertain. This CDR3 region has 14 residues. CDR1 is LGHDT, CDR2 YNNKEL, per germline (reference sequence). Between the trimmed V and J ends, which lost 1 base and 2 bases, there was a span of 9 bases. The CDR3 nucleotides are TGTGCCAGCAGCCAAGTGACCGGAGCCTACGAGCAGTACTTC. Encoded protein: CASSQVTGAYEQYF.

The V gene is TRBV19, the J gene TRBJ2-7; D perhaps matches TRBD2 (6 bases). From germline, CDR1 is LNHDA and CDR2 SQIVND (reference sequence). This CDR3 spans 12 amino acids. The ends were cut back, 4 bases at V and 5 bases at J, with 9 bases in the middle. This CDR3 is CASSRGDHEQYF. DNA of the CDR3: TGTGCCAGTAGTAGGGGGGACCACGAGCAGTACTTC. The whole variable domain, filled in from reference TRBV19 and TRBJ2-7, reads DGGITQSPKYLFRKEGQNVTLSCEQNLNHDAMYWYRQDPGQGLRLIYYSQIVNDFQKGDIAEGYSVSREKKESFPLTVTSAQKNPTAFYLCASSRGDHEQYFGPGTRLTVT.

The chain recombines TRBV6-1 with TRBJ1-2; no reliable D call. Trimming stripped 2 bases from V and 2 bases from J, with 9 bases between. Germline V lookup: CDR1 MNHNS, CDR2 SASEGT. The CDR3 runs 14 residues. Written as DNA, the CDR3 is TGTGCCAGCAGTGAAAACGGGTGGAACTATGGCTACACCTTC. Translated, it gives CASSENGWNYGYTF.